The clone carrying this T cell receptor beta chain appeared a few times. This sample is part of a study of blood T cell repertoires in COVID-19. About the research overall: In each case, the material was cDNA or gDNA derived from T cells, B-cell-depleted T cells, or PBMCs.

Libraries were prepared by immunoSEQ multiplex PCR; TCRdb keeps only in-frame clonotypes and omits some of them. The table lists a few hundred thousand clones, 90% of them singletons, with about 0.6% in the top ten. This CDR3 spans 13 amino acids. The sample comprised PBMCs or T cells enriched from blood (not recorded which). The TCR sequence derives from a man aged 18 to 29 who had recovered from COVID-19. The chain links TRBV21-1 to TRBJ1-3; no DNA check was done on the table's D call, TRBD1. TRBV21-1 is given as a pseudogene. The CDR3 nucleotides are TGTGCCAGCAGCGACAATCCTGGAAACACCATATATTTT. Its protein product is CASSDNPGNTIYF.